The clone carrying this T cell receptor beta chain was seen only once. This sample was taken from a study of blood T cell repertoires in COVID-19. Overall study context: The cDNA or gDNA used as material had been derived from T cells, B-cell-depleted T cells, or PBMCs.

In the study's own analysis: Reference gene primer amplification in the assay estimated nucleated cell counts. TCRdb's table, derived via immunoSEQ multiplex PCR, lists solely in-frame clones and lacks some. That table supplies the V and J calls and clone size; D and trimming were determined from the DNA. The table includes around 250,000 clones, 70% to 85% detected once. This CDR3 contains 13 residues. CDR1 SGHDN and CDR2 FVKESK come from the germline V gene. Deletions cut 4 bases from V and 4 bases from J, with 10 bases between. Sequenced sample: peripheral blood. The clonotype was recovered from an elderly woman with acute or convalescent COVID-19. This chain connects TRBV14 to TRBJ1-2, with D possibly matching TRBD1 (5 bases). The CDR3, as DNA: TGTGCCAGCAGCCCCGACGACAGCTATGGCTACACCTTC. This translates into CASSPDDSYGYTF.